This TCR beta chain was captured in a study of blood T cells in healthy people across ages (dated by TCRdb to the mid-2010s). Background for the entire study: In model experiments, template switching captured about one uniquely barcoded TCR beta cDNA molecule for every two T cells. Using deep sequencing normalized with unique cDNA molecular identifiers, the study measured how TCR beta repertoire diversity changes with age. The donors were split into four age groups: young (average around 15 years), middle-aged (roughly 39), aged (roughly 68) and long-lived (82). Donors of different ages were randomly distributed across sequencing lanes to avoid experimental bias. Using the same blood draw, the study looked at two additional independent replicas of 1 million unique cDNA reads for two donors, one aged 18 to 30 and the other aged 80 or older.

What the authors observed across the whole study: As age increased, observed TCR beta diversity per million T cells dropped in a roughly linear way, and a significant reduction was already evident by age 40. The CMV infection status of donors was not known, potentially confounding age-related changes in expanded clonotypes. A strong correlation was found between observed TCR beta diversity and the percentage of naive T cells measured by flow cytometry. Total diversity estimates from one million sequenced T cells were considered lower bounds and underestimates. Because profiling used bulk unsorted PBMCs, naive and antigen-experienced compartments could not be compared conclusively. Compared with the aged group, more naive CD4+ T cells, fewer expanded clones and increased TCR diversity were shown by the long-lived group, suggesting age selection.

Systemically healthy Caucasian individuals from Russia, 39 in total and aged roughly 6 to 100 years, were included as donors. Roughly 10 milliliters of peripheral blood were drawn from each donor into EDTA-treated Vacutainer tubes. Ficoll-Paque density-gradient centrifugation was used to isolate PBMCs, with at least 6 million per sample. Total RNA, at least 5 micrograms per sample, was extracted from PBMCs with Trizol reagent. For every donor, flow cytometry on a PBMC aliquot measured the percentage of naive CD45RAhigh/CD27high T cells. Libraries came from 5' RACE. These reads were obtained on an Illumina HiSeq 2500. The second PCR ran for about 7 to 11 cycles and used a J-beta primer mix along with a sample-barcoded 5' primer. Each TCR beta cDNA molecule received a unique molecular identifier from a template-switch 5' adaptor carrying 12 random nucleotides. At least 2.5 million CDR3-containing paired-end reads were obtained from each sample. The Mint cDNA synthesis kit, primed by a TRBC-specific oligonucleotide, was used to synthesize first-strand cDNA from all RNA. After uracil-DNA glycosylase treatment, a first 18-cycle PCR used universal primers M1SS and BC2_uni_R on all cDNA. The authors' pipeline ran thus. For normalization, 1 million high-quality reads, each with a distinct molecular identifier, were randomly selected from each sample. Reads with shared molecular identifiers were discarded instead of being binned into consensus sequences. MiTCR, with a Q25 quality threshold and the strictest error-elimination algorithm, was used for CDR3 identification, clonotype clustering and error correction. A nonparametric unseen species model using Euler transformation provided a lower-bound estimate of total TCR beta diversity. TCRdb redid the processing of the public reads, applying fastp at Q25 and MiXCR, and retained in-frame beta chains. Rows merge per CDR3 protein into single entries with the most common DNA and genes. TCRdb's processing, not the authors', yielded these V and J calls. The sample contains 1.5 million or so distinct CDR3 sequences, 42% of them found a single time. In total, the top ten clones hold 4% of the sample.

Note on this clonotype: Its binding antigen is unknown. No much larger clonotype is one base removed from it; base qualities were not supplied.

Trimming removed 3 bases from V and 9 bases from J, leaving 15 bases between the germline ends. Based on the germline V gene (reference sequence), the CDR1 and CDR2 sequences are DFQATT and SNEGSKA. The CDR3, cysteine through phenylalanine, is 13 amino acids long. The kept DNA is CDR3 alone, 39 bases in frame from the first base. Sequencing used blood. Here the chain combines TRBV20-1 and TRBJ2-1, and the D gene may be TRBD2, 6 bases matching. The origin of this receptor is a woman aged 18-30 years in good health. The CDR3 is CSASGRPCIEQFF. In nucleotide form, the sequence is TGCAGTGCTAGCGGGAGACCCTGCATTGAGCAGTTCTTC.